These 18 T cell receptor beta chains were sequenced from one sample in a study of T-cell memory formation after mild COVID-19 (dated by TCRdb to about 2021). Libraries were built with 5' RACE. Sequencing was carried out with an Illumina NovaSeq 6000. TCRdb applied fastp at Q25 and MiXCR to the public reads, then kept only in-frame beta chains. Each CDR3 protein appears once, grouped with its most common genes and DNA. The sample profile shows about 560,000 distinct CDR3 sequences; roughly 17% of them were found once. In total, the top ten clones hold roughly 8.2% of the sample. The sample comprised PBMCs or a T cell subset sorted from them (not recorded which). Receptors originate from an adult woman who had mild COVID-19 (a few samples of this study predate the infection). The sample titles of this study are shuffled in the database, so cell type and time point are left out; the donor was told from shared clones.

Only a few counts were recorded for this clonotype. CDR3 DNA: TGTGCCACCAGCTTTTCAGGGCGGAACACCGGGGAGCTGTTTTTT. Its protein product is CATSFSGRNTGELFF. This chain uses TRBV15 with TRBJ2-2; a possible D gene is TRBD1 (5 bases). This CDR3 region has 15 residues. V dropped 5 bases and J dropped 1 base, with 11 bases sitting between them. Germline lookup yields CDR1 LNHNV and CDR2 YYDKDF (reference sequence).

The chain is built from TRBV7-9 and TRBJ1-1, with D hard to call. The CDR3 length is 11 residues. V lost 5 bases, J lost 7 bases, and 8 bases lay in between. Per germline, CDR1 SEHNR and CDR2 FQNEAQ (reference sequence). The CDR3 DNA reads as TGTGCCAGCAGCCCGACCCTTGAAGCTTTCTTT. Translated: CASSPTLEAFF.

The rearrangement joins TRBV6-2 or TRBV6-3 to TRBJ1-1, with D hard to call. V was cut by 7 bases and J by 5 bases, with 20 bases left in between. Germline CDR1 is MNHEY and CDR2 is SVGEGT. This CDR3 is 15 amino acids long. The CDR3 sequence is CASTPIAGRGTEAFF. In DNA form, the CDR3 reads TGTGCCAGCACCCCCATAGCTGGGCGCGGGACTGAAGCTTTCTTT.

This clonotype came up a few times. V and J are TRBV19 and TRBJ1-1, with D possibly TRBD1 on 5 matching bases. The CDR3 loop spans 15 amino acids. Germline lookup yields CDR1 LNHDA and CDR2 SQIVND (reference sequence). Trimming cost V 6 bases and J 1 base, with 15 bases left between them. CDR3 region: CASRGRDRTNTEAFF. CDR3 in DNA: TGTGCCAGTAGGGGCCGGGACCGAACGAACACTGAAGCTTTCTTT. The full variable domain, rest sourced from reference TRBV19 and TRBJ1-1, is DGGITQSPKYLFRKEGQNVTLSCEQNLNHDAMYWYRQDPGQGLRLIYYSQIVNDFQKGDIAEGYSVSREKKESFPLTVTSAQKNPTAFYLCASRGRDRTNTEAFFGQGTRLTVV.

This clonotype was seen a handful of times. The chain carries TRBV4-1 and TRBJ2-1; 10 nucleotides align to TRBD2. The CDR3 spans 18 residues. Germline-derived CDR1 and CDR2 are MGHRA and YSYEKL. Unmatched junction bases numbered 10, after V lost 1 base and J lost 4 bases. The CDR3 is CASSQVVTGTSVYNEQFF. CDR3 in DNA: TGCGCCAGCAGCCAAGTTGTAACCGGGACTAGCGTATACAATGAGCAGTTCTTC.

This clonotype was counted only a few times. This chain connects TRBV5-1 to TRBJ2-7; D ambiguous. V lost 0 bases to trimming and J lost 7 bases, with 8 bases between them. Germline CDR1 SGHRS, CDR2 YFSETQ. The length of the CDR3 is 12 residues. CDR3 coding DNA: TGCGCCAGCAGCTTGGCCGGATGGGAGCAGTACTTC. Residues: CASSLAGWEQYF.

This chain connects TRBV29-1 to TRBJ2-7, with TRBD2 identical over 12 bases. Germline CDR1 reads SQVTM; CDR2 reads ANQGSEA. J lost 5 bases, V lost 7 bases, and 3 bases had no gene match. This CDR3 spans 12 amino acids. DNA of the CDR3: TGCAGCGCACTAGCGGGAGGCCACGAGCAGTACTTC. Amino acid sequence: CSALAGGHEQYF.

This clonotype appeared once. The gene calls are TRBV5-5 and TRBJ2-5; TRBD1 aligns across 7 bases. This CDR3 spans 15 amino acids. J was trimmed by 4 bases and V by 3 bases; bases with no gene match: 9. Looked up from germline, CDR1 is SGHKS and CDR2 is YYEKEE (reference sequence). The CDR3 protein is CASSSEGGSGETQYF. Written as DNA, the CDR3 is TGTGCCAGCAGCTCCGAAGGGGGCTCAGGAGAGACCCAGTACTTC.

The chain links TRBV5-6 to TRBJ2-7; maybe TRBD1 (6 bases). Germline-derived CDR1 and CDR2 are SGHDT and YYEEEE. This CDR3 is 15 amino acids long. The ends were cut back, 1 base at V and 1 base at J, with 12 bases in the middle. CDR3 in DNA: TGTGCCAGCAGCTTGCCCGGACAGTCATCCTACGAGCAGTACTTC. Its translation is CASSLPGQSSYEQYF.

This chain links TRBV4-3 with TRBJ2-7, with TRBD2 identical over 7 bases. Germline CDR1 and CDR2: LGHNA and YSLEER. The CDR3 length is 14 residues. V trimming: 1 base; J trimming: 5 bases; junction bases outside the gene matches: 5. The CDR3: CASSQVGGSDEQYF. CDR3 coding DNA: TGCGCCAGCAGCCAAGTTGGCGGGAGCGACGAGCAGTACTTC.

This chain's CDR3 is CASSLGGSGTDTQYF. The CDR3 DNA follows: TGTGCCAGCAGCTTAGGGGGGAGCGGCACAGATACGCAGTATTTT. The chain joins TRBV7-9 to TRBJ2-3; the D gene could be TRBD1 or TRBD2 (5 bases each). The CDR3 length is 15 residues. Germline V gene data show CDR1 as SEHNR and CDR2 as FQNEAQ (reference sequence). Trimming took off 1 base at V and 1 base at J, with 9 bases between the two ends.

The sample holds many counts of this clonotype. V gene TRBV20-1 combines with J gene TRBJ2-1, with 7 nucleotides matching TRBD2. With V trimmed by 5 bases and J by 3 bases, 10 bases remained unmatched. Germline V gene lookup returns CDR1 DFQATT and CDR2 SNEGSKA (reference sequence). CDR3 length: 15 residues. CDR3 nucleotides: TGCAGTGCTTGGTGGCGGGAGAAACACTACAATGAGCAGTTCTTC. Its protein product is CSAWWREKHYNEQFF.

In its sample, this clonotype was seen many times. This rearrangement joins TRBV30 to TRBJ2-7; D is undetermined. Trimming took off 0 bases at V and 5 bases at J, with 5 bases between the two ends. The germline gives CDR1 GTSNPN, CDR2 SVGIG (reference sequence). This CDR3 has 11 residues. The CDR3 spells CAWSVRDEQYF. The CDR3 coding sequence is TGTGCCTGGAGTGTACGGGACGAGCAGTACTTC.

The CDR3 sequence is CASSWDVSSYNEQFF. The CDR3 bases are TGTGCCAGCAGCTGGGACGTTAGCTCCTACAATGAGCAGTTCTTC. The chain recombines TRBV11-2 with TRBJ2-1, with D perhaps TRBD1 or TRBD2 (5 bases each). Germline assignment: CDR1 SGHAT and CDR2 FQNNGV. V lost 4 bases, J lost 0 bases, and 10 bases lay in between. The CDR3 is made up of 15 amino acids.

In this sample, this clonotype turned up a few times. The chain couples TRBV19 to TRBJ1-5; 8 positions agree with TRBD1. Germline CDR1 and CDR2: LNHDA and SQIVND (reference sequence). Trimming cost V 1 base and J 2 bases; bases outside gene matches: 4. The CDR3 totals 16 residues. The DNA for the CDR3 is TGTGCCAGTAGTATAGGCCAGGGGGCCGGCAATCAGCCCCAGCATTTT. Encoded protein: CASSIGQGAGNQPQHF. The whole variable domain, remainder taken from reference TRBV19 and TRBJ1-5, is DGGITQSPKYLFRKEGQNVTLSCEQNLNHDAMYWYRQDPGQGLRLIYYSQIVNDFQKGDIAEGYSVSREKKESFPLTVTSAQKNPTAFYLCASSIGQGAGNQPQHFGDGTRLSIL.

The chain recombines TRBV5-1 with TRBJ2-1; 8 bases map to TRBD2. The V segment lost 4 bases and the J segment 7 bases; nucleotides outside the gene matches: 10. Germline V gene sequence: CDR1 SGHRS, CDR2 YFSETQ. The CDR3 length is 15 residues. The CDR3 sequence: CASSILAGSGNEQFF. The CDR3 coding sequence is TGCGCCAGCAGCATCCTAGCGGGTAGTGGGAATGAGCAGTTCTTC.

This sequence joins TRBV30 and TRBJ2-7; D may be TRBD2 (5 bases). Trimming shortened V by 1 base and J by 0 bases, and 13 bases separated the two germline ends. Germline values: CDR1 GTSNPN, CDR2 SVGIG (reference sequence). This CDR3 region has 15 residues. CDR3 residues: CAWSGGLQSSYEQYF. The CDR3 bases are TGTGCCTGGAGTGGAGGACTCCAGAGCTCCTACGAGCAGTACTTC.

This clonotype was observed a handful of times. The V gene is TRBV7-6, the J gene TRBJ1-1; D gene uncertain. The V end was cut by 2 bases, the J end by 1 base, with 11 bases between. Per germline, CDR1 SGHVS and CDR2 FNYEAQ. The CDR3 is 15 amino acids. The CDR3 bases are TGTGCCAGCAGCTTAATCCCCGACCCGAACACTGAAGCTTTCTTT. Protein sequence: CASSLIPDPNTEAFF.